A single sample is the source of the 2 T cell receptor beta chains below, sequenced in a study of CD8 T cells in ankylosing spondylitis. These receptors have no identified antigens. Study-level results: Apparently characteristic of ankylosing spondylitis blood was a TCR beta motif (fewer than 10 highly homologous variants).

Each CDR3 protein gets one entry after TCRdb re-called the 5' RACE reads with MiXCR. Of 500,000 to 650,000 distinct CDR3 sequences listed, over 4% are singletons. Sequenced input: blood, either unsorted or a sorted T cell fraction (not recorded which). These receptors were obtained from a male donor with ankylosing spondylitis.

CDR3 in DNA: TGTGCCACCAGTGATCCCCGAAGATCGAACACCGGGGAGCTGTTTTTT. This translates into CATSDPRRSNTGELFF. The chain links TRBV24-1 to TRBJ2-2; no reliable D call. The CDR3 is 16 residues long. CDR1 is KGHDR, CDR2 SFDVKD, per germline. The V end was cut by 3 bases, the J end by 0 bases, with 10 bases between.

This clonotype was observed at least ten times. The chain joins TRBV20-1 to TRBJ2-5, with TRBD1 matching over 7 bases. Losses at the gene ends were 4 bases for V and 1 base for J; bases not matched to a gene: 3. Germline lookup yields CDR1 DFQATT and CDR2 SNEGSKA (reference sequence). This CDR3 is 13 amino acids long. The CDR3 DNA follows: TGCAGTGCTAAGGGACAGATCCAAGAGACCCAGTACTTC. It is translated as CSAKGQIQETQYF.